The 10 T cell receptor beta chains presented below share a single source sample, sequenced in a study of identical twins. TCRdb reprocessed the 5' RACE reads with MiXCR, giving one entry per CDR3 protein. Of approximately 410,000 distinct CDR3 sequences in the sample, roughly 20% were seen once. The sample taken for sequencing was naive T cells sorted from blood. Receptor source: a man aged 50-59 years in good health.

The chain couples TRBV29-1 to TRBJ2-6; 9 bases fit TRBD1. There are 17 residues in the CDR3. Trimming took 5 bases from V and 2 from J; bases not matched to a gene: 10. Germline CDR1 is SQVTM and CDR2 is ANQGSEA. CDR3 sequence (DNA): TGCAGCGTTTCCTCGGGACAGGGACGCCCTGGGGCCAACGTCCTGACTTTC. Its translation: CSVSSGQGRPGANVLTF.

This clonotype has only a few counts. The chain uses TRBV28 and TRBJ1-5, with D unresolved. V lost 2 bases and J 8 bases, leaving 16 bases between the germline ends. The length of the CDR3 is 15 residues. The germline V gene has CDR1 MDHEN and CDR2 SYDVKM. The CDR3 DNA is TGTGCCAGCAGTTTACGGGGTCAGGCCGTAGAGCCCCAGCATTTT. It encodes CASSLRGQAVEPQHF.

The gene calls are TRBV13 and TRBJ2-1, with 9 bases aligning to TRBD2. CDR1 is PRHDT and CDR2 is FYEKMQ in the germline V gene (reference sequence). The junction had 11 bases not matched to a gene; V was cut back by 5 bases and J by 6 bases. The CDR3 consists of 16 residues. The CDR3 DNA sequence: TGTGCCAGCAGCCCAACAGCCGGGACTAGCACCAATGAGCAGTTCTTC. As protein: CASSPTAGTSTNEQFF.

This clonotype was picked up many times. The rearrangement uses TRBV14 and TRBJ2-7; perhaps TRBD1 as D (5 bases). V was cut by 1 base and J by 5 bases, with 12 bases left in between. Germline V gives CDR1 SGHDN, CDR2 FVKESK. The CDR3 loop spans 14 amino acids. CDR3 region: CASSQGQGLHEQYF. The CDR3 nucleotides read TGTGCCAGCAGCCAAGGGCAGGGCCTCCACGAGCAGTACTTC. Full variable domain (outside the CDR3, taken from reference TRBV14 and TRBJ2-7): EAGVTQFPSHSVIEKGQTVTLRCDPISGHDNLYWYRRVMGKEIKFLLHFVKESKQDESGMPNNRFLAERTGGTYSTLKVQPAELEDSGVYFCASSQGQGLHEQYFGPGTRLTVT.

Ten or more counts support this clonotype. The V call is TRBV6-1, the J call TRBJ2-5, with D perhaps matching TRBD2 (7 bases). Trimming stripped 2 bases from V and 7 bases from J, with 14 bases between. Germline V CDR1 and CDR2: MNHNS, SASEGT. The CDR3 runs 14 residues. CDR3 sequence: CASSELGGGVTQYF. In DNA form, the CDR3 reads TGTGCCAGCAGTGAACTGGGGGGGGGCGTGACCCAGTACTTC.

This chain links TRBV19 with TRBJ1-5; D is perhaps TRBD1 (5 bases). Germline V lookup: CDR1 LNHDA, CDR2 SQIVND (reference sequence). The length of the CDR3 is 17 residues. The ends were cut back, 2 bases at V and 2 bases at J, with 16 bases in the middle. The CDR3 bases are TGTGCCAGTAGTATAATGCGGGGGGGAGGAGGCAATCAGCCCCAGCATTTT. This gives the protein CASSIMRGGGGNQPQHF.

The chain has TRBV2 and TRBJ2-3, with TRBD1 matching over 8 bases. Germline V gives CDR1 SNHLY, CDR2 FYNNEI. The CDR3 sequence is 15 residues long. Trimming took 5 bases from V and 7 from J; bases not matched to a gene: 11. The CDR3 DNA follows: TGTGCCAGCAGTCTACCTAGGACAGGGAGGTATACGCAGTATTTT. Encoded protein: CASSLPRTGRYTQYF.

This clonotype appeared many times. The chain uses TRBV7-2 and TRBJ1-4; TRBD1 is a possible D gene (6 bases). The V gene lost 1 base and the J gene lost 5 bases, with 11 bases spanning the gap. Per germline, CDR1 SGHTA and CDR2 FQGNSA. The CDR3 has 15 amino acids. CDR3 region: CASSLVIGQNEKLFF. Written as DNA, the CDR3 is TGTGCCAGCAGCTTAGTCATAGGACAGAATGAAAAACTGTTTTTT.

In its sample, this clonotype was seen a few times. The CDR3 DNA sequence: TGTGCCAGCAGCTTAGGGCGACAGGGGAGTCGGGAGACCCAGTACTTC. This codes for CASSLGRQGSRETQYF. The chain couples TRBV11-2 to TRBJ2-5; TRBD1 matches at 8 bases. CDR1 is SGHAT and CDR2 is FQNNGV in the germline V gene. The V and J ends lost 1 base and 5 bases, in that order; junction bases with no gene match: 9. This CDR3 has 16 amino acids. The full variable domain, in which reference TRBV11-2 and TRBJ2-5 provide the parts outside the CDR3, is EAGVAQSPRYKIIEKRQSVAFWCNPISGHATLYWYQQILGQGPKLLIQFQNNGVVDDSQLPKDRFSAERLKGVDSTLKIQPAKLEDSAVYLCASSLGRQGSRETQYFGPGTRLLVL.

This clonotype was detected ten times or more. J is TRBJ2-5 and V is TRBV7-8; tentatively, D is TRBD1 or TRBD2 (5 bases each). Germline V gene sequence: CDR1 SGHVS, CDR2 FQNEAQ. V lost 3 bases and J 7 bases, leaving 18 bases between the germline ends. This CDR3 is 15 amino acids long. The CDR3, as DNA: TGTGCCAGCAGCTTCCTCGGGACCCGACGGGGGACCCAGTACTTC. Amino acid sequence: CASSFLGTRRGTQYF.